What follows are 3 T cell receptor beta chains derived from one specimen sequenced in a study of blood T cells in healthy people across ages. Next came a second PCR, run for roughly 7 to 12 cycles, which used a sample-barcoded 5' primer along with a J-beta primer mix. TCRdb independently ran MiXCR on the 5' RACE reads; one entry per CDR3 protein. The sample includes about 840,000 distinct CDR3 sequences, under 35% of them seen just once. The sample was also reused in another study, on T cells of mothers and their children.

The source material was blood. Receptors originate from a woman aged 40 to 49 in good health.

The V and J genes are TRBV11-2 and TRBJ2-1; TRBD1 might be the D (6 bases). Germline V CDR1 and CDR2: SGHAT, FQNNGV. This CDR3 has 15 amino acids. V was shortened by 5 bases and J by 2 bases, with 13 bases between the two germline ends. CDR3 amino acids: CASSQDGTPYNEQFF. The CDR3 coding sequence is TGTGCCAGCAGCCAAGACGGGACACCCTACAATGAGCAGTTCTTC.

The V call is TRBV4-1, the J call TRBJ2-3; D is undetermined. CDR3 length equals 14 residues. V lost 0 bases to trimming and J lost 6 bases, with 10 bases between them. Germline loops: CDR1 MGHRA, CDR2 YSYEKL. DNA for the CDR3: TGCGCCAGCAGCCAAGAGGGGTTGATGGATACGCAGTATTTT. Translated, it gives CASSQEGLMDTQYF.

Ten or more counts support this clonotype. The CDR3 sequence: CASSVNRGTSYEQYF. In nucleotides, the CDR3 is TGTGCCAGCAGCGTAAACAGGGGAACCTCCTACGAGCAGTACTTC. The chain has TRBV11-2 and TRBJ2-7; 7 nucleotides line up with TRBD1. The V and J ends lost 5 bases and 0 bases, in that order; junction bases with no gene match: 7. The CDR3 covers 15 residues. Looked up from germline, CDR1 is SGHAT and CDR2 is FQNNGV. The whole variable domain, filled in from reference TRBV11-2 and TRBJ2-7, reads EAGVAQSPRYKIIEKRQSVAFWCNPISGHATLYWYQQILGQGPKLLIQFQNNGVVDDSQLPKDRFSAERLKGVDSTLKIQPAKLEDSAVYLCASSVNRGTSYEQYFGPGTRLTVT.